The next 5 T cell receptor beta chains were all read from a single sample in a study of blood T cell repertoires in COVID-19. The repertoire was sequenced with immunoSEQ multiplex PCR; TCRdb's copy has only in-frame clones and lacks some. Here the sample spans 88,000 or so clones, about 86% being singletons. The sequenced sample consisted of peripheral blood. These receptor sequences come from a man aged 55 to 69 with acute or convalescent COVID-19.

The rearrangement uses TRBV12-5 and TRBJ1-1; D unclear. V dropped 1 base and J dropped 5 bases, with 14 bases sitting between them. Germline assignment: CDR1 LGHNT and CDR2 FRNRAP. The CDR3 sequence is 15 residues long. CDR3: CASGLGARGRTEAFF. DNA for the CDR3: TGTGCTAGTGGTTTGGGTGCTCGCGGGAGGACTGAAGCTTTCTTT.

The rearrangement links TRBV28 to TRBJ2-2; weak D call: TRBD2 (6 bases). Trimming took off 3 bases at V and 8 bases at J, with 22 bases between the two ends. Per the germline V gene, CDR1 is MDHEN and CDR2 is SYDVKM. The CDR3 totals 17 residues. CDR3 residues: CASSLKRGTRRWGELFF. As DNA, the CDR3 is TGTGCCAGCAGTTTGAAACGCGGGACCCGGCGTTGGGGGGAGCTGTTTTTT.

The chain couples TRBV15 to TRBJ2-1; D remains ambiguous. Germline assignment: CDR1 LNHNV and CDR2 YYDKDF (reference sequence). V was clipped by 0 bases and J by 7 bases, with 13 bases between them. The CDR3 runs 15 residues. CDR3 sequence (DNA): TGTGCCACCAGCAGAGACCCGGTACCAGGAAATGAGCAGTTCTTC. As protein: CATSRDPVPGNEQFF.

The rearrangement joins TRBV5-6 to TRBJ2-3, with a weak D call TRBD1 (6 bases). V lost 6 bases, J lost 0 bases, and 14 bases lay in between. The length of the CDR3 is 15 residues. The germline V gene has CDR1 SGHDT and CDR2 YYEEEE. CDR3 sequence reads: CASTFTGPSTDTQYF. DNA for the CDR3: TGTGCCAGCACCTTCACAGGGCCGAGCACAGATACGCAGTATTTT.

The chain combines TRBV7-6 with TRBJ2-3; 10 nucleotides align to TRBD1. Per the germline V gene, CDR1 is SGHVS and CDR2 is FNYEAQ. V shed 6 bases, J shed 7 bases, and the junction held 10 bases outside the gene matches. This CDR3 has 15 residues. The CDR3 reads CASSISGQGSHTQYF. Here the CDR3 DNA reads TGTGCCAGCAGTATTTCGGGACAGGGGTCCCATACGCAGTATTTT.